This T cell receptor beta chain was observed in a study of CXCR3-negative and CXCR3-positive naive CD8 T cells. Study details: Summed over all libraries, TRB reads came to around 140 million, with about 1.5 +/- 0.3 million per library.

CDR1 and CDR2 from the germline V gene are LGHNA and YNFKEQ. CDR3 size: 14 residues. The libraries of TRB cDNA were constructed through 5' RACE using UMI labels. TCRdb reworked the 5' RACE reads into one entry per CDR3 protein, no DNA. The specimen's table records around 160,000 distinct CDR3 sequences. Naive CD8+ T cells showed a CD45RO-CCR7+CD27+CD95- phenotype. A remark on this clonotype: Its target is not known.

The study's findings and limits: CXCR3-positive naive cells had more hydrophobic TRB CDR3s than CXCR3-negative naive cells.

This receptor was obtained from a human donor in good health. Some clones in this sample may be carry-over from other donors' samples. What was sequenced was naive CXCR3+ CD8+ T cells from blood. As for subset: CD45RO-CCR7+CD27+CD95- naive CD8+ T cells expressing CXCR3 (TNR3+). The V gene is TRBV4-2, the J gene TRBJ2-3. The CDR3 here is CASSQALATDTQYF.